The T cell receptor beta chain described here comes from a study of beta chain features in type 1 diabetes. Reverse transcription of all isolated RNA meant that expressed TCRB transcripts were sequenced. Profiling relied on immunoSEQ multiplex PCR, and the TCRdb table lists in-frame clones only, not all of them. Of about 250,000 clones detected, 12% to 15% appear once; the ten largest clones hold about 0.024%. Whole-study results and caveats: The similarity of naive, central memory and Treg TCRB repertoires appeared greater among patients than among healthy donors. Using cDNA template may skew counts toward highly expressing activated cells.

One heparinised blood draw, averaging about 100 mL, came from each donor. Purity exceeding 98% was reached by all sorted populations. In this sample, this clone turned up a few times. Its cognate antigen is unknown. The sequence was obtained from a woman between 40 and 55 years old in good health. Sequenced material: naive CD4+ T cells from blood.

The CDR3 sequence: CASTSDRTTYNEQFF. As DNA, the CDR3 is TGTGCCAGTACCTCGGACAGGACGACCTACAATGAGCAGTTCTTC. The chain recombines TRBV19 with TRBJ2-1, with 7 bases fitting TRBD1. The J segment lost 2 bases and the V segment lost 7 bases, leaving 8 bases of the junction unmatched. The CDR3 extends over 15 amino acids. Germline V gives CDR1 LNHDA, CDR2 SQIVND (reference sequence).